This T cell receptor beta chain was obtained from a study of regulatory T cells in long-lasting Graves disease. Study-wide results and limits: TCR diversity was lower in persistent Graves' patients than in newly diagnosed ones.

Time point described: persistent/refractory GD, antithyroid drugs over 5 years with positive TRAb. Preparation of the TCR library used RNA extracted from PBMCs. The sample holds many counts of this clonotype. Its antigen is undetermined. To make TCR beta libraries, researchers used iRepertoire HTBI primers and Arm-PCR of CDR3 regions. TCRdb recomputed calls from the multiplex PCR reads with MiXCR, one row per CDR3 protein. This sample yields about half a million distinct CDR3 sequences, of which about 22% are seen a single time; over 10% belongs to the top ten. This specimen consisted of peripheral blood mononuclear cells (PBMCs), obtained when the disease was refractory, from a patient treated with antithyroid drugs. The receptor was isolated from a female donor with Graves disease.

CDR3: CASSSYRGKLFF. CDR3 sequence (DNA): TGTGCCAGCAGCTCCTACAGGGGAAAACTGTTTTTT. The rearrangement links TRBV5-5 to TRBJ1-4; 7 bases are a match to TRBD1. This CDR3 has 12 amino acids. V was pared by 3 bases and J by 10 bases, with 3 bases of the junction left unmatched. Germline V lookup: CDR1 SGHKS, CDR2 YYEKEE (reference sequence).